These 28 T cell receptor beta chains originate from one sample sequenced in a study of metastatic and nonmetastatic thyroid tumors (dated by TCRdb to 2020 to 2021). The library came from PCR. For sequencing, an Illumina HiSeq 4000 was employed. The public reads were quality trimmed at Q25 with fastp and then assembled into clones with MiXCR by TCRdb, keeping productive beta chains. This sample holds approximately 20,000 clones; roughly 23% were observed only once. 17% of the sample is held by the ten biggest clonotypes. No treatment had been received by any patient before thyroid surgery. The sequenced material came from tumor tissue. These receptors originate from a female donor with papillary thyroid cancer or a benign thyroid nodule (not recorded which). Some clones in this sample may be carry-over from other donors' samples.

The rearrangement links TRBV18 to TRBJ1-6; D is possibly TRBD1 (6 bases). Per the germline V gene, CDR1 is KGHSH and CDR2 is LQKENI. This CDR3 spans 17 amino acids. With 5 bases removed from V and 6 bases from J, the gap between germline ends came to 20 bases. The DNA for the CDR3 is TGTGCCAGCTCATATCTCGGGGGGGCGCAGAGTAATTCACCCCTCCACTTT. Amino acids: CASSYLGGAQSNSPLHF.

Note on this clone: The junction shows a germline mismatch at one end, possibly a read error. This sequence joins TRBV6-5 and TRBJ2-1, with 10 bases lining up with TRBD2. The CDR3 runs 15 residues. Per germline, CDR1 MNHEY and CDR2 SVGAGI. For the CDR3, the DNA is TGTGCCAGCAGTTACCCGCTAGCGGGGGCCAATGATCAGTTCTTC. Translating it yields CASSYPLAGANDQFF.

The sample holds many counts of this clone. The gene calls are TRBV12-3 or TRBV12-4 and TRBJ2-2; D might be TRBD2 (5 bases). The CDR3 is made up of 11 amino acids. Trimming stripped 8 bases from V and 7 bases from J, with 8 bases between. CDR3 region: CASQEVGELFF. CDR3 nucleotides: TGTGCCAGCCAGGAGGTCGGGGAGCTGTTTTTT.

The rearrangement uses TRBV28 and TRBJ2-7, with D hard to call. This CDR3 comprises 11 residues. V lost 2 bases to trimming and J lost 8 bases, with 7 bases between them. Germline V lookup: CDR1 MDHEN, CDR2 SYDVKM. The CDR3 DNA follows: TGTGCCAGCAGTTTAAGAGAAAAGCAGTACTTC. Translating gives CASSLREKQYF.

This clone came up a few times. The chain's CDR3 is CASSSPNSLGNTEAFF. CDR3 coding DNA: TGTGCCAGCAGCTCCCCCAACTCCCTCGGCAACACTGAAGCTTTCTTT. This chain joins TRBV12-3 or TRBV12-4 and TRBJ1-1; D is undetermined. This CDR3 comprises 16 residues. The V end was cut by 6 bases, the J end by 2 bases, with 19 bases between.

Ten or more counts support this clone. This chain connects TRBV19 to TRBJ2-1; 9 bases fit TRBD2. The V gene end was trimmed by 5 bases and the J gene end by 8 bases; junction bases not matched to a gene: 22. CDR1 and CDR2 from the germline V gene are LNHDA and SQIVND (reference sequence). This CDR3 is built from 19 residues. CDR3 nucleotide sequence: TGTGCCAGTAGTTCTTCAGGGCGGGAGGGCCTCACTAATCCGGATGAGCAGTTCTTC. It encodes CASSSSGREGLTNPDEQFF.

The chain employs TRBV5-1 and TRBJ2-6, with D possibly TRBD1 on 6 matching bases. Germline V gene data show CDR1 as SGHRS and CDR2 as YFSETQ. Trimming removed 3 bases at V and 2 bases at J, with 9 bases between. The CDR3 has 15 residues. Here the CDR3 reads CASSSQGTGANVLTF. DNA for the CDR3: TGCGCCAGCAGCTCACAGGGCACTGGGGCCAACGTCCTGACTTTC.

This clone has more than one count but fewer than ten. V usage is TRBV12-3 or TRBV12-4 and J usage is TRBJ2-5; D gene ambiguous. The V end was cut by 0 bases, the J end by 3 bases, with 8 bases between. This CDR3 spans 14 amino acids. The CDR3 nucleotides read TGTGCCAGCAGTTTAGCGGGAACCGAAGAGACCCAGTACTTC. Translating gives CASSLAGTEETQYF.

The chain carries TRBV27 and TRBJ2-7, with D perhaps TRBD2 (6 bases). V gave up 0 bases and J gave up 6 bases, with 9 bases separating them. The CDR3 is 13 residues long. Germline loops: CDR1 MNHEY, CDR2 SMNVEV (reference sequence). The CDR3 loop reads CASSLSGGAEQYF. In nucleotides, the CDR3 is TGTGCCAGCAGTTTATCGGGGGGAGCCGAGCAGTACTTC.

This clone has a count of ten or more. The V and J genes are TRBV14 and TRBJ1-3, with TRBD1 identical over 12 bases. CDR3 length: 17 amino acids. Germline V gene lookup returns CDR1 SGHDN and CDR2 FVKESK. Losses at the gene ends were 3 bases for V and 4 bases for J; bases not matched to a gene: 7. Here the CDR3 reads CASSHPGQGARGNTIYF. In DNA form, the CDR3 reads TGTGCCAGCAGCCACCCGGGACAGGGGGCGCGAGGAAACACCATATATTTT.

The gene calls are TRBV19 and TRBJ2-7; 7 nucleotides align to TRBD2. J gave up 4 bases and V 2 bases, and 8 bases lay outside the gene matches. CDR1 is LNHDA, CDR2 SQIVND, per germline (reference sequence). CDR3 length equals 15 residues. The CDR3 spells CASSIRGGREYEQYF. In DNA form, the CDR3 reads TGTGCCAGTAGTATACGCGGAGGGAGGGAATACGAGCAGTACTTC.

This clone was counted only a few times. This rearrangement joins TRBV6-4 to TRBJ1-2; TRBD1 aligns across 8 bases. CDR1 and CDR2 from the germline V gene are MRHNA and SNTAGT. This CDR3 is 13 amino acids long. V dropped 10 bases and J dropped 2; count of bases not matched to a gene: 6. The CDR3 region is CAILDRGNYGYTF. The CDR3 region has the DNA TGTGCCATTCTCGACAGGGGAAACTATGGCTACACCTTC.

This clone was seen a handful of times. The genes are TRBV6-1 and TRBJ2-5, with TRBD1 identical over 7 bases. Germline assignment: CDR1 MNHNS and CDR2 SASEGT. This CDR3 comprises 13 residues. The V segment lost 7 bases and the J segment 4 bases; nucleotides outside the gene matches: 6. The CDR3 DNA is TGTGCCAGCAACCGACACAGGGGAGAGACCCAGTACTTC. Amino acid sequence: CASNRHRGETQYF.

At least ten counts were recorded for this clone. This rearrangement joins TRBV30 to TRBJ1-4, with D uncertain. Germline CDR1 and CDR2: GTSNPN and SVGIG (reference sequence). V was clipped by 4 bases and J by 11 bases, with 14 bases between them. The CDR3 spans 12 residues. CDR3 nucleotide sequence: TGTGCCTGGACCAACGAACCTAGGAAACTGTTTTTT. It specifies CAWTNEPRKLFF. Full variable domain (missing parts from reference TRBV30 and TRBJ1-4): SQTIHQWPATLVQPVGSPLSLECTVEGTSNPNLYWYRQAAGRGLQLLFYSVGIGQISSEVPQNLSASRPQDRQFILSSKKLLLSDSGFYLCAWTNEPRKLFFGSGTQLSVL.

By share, this clone ranks as medium-sized. The V call is TRBV3-1, the J call TRBJ2-7; a weak D match, TRBD2 (5 bases). The CDR3 length is 11 residues. Germline lookup yields CDR1 LGHDT and CDR2 YNNKEL (reference sequence). The V end was cut by 1 base, the J end by 7 bases, with 5 bases between. The CDR3 bases are TGTGCCAGCAGCCAAGCGGGAGAGCAGTACTTC. It specifies CASSQAGEQYF.

This clone was recorded a few times. J is TRBJ2-1 and V is TRBV6-2 or TRBV6-3; TRBD2 agrees at 11 bases. Germline lookup yields CDR1 MNHEY and CDR2 SVGEGT. The trim removed 3 bases at V and 7 bases at J, leaving 11 bases unmatched. CDR3 length: 17 amino acids. In nucleotides, the CDR3 is TGTGCCAGCAGTTATACCCCTACTAGCGGGAGTCTTAATGAGCAGTTCTTC. It codes for CASSYTPTSGSLNEQFF.

This clone was counted ten times or more. The rearrangement links TRBV9 to TRBJ2-2; D is undetermined. Germline V CDR1 and CDR2: SGDLS, YYNGEE. The V end was cut by 3 bases, the J end by 6 bases, with 6 bases between. CDR3 length: 12 amino acids. DNA for the CDR3: TGTGCCAGCAGCGGGGATCCCGGGGAGCTGTTTTTT. Its translation is CASSGDPGELFF. The full variable domain, in which reference TRBV9 and TRBJ2-2 provide the parts outside the CDR3, is DSGVTQTPKHLITATGQRVTLRCSPRSGDLSVYWYQQSLDQGLQFLIQYYNGEERAKGNILERFSAQQFPDLHSELNLSSLELGDSALYFCASSGDPGELFFGEGSRLTVL.

This clone was counted only a few times. The gene calls are TRBV6-2 or TRBV6-3 and TRBJ2-1; 8 nucleotides match TRBD2. Losses at the gene ends were 6 bases for V and 7 bases for J; bases not matched to a gene: 11. The CDR3 loop spans 15 amino acids. The germline V gene has CDR1 MNHEY and CDR2 SVGEGT. Here the CDR3 reads CASSPYQAGANEQFF. CDR3 DNA: TGTGCCAGCAGCCCGTATCAAGCGGGAGCTAATGAGCAGTTCTTC.

This clone was counted between two and nine times. The gene calls are TRBV27 and TRBJ1-3; tentatively, D is TRBD1 (6 bases). Trimming shortened V by 8 bases and J by 0 bases, and 11 bases separated the two germline ends. Germline CDR1 reads MNHEY; CDR2 reads SMNVEV (reference sequence). This CDR3 comprises 14 residues. The CDR3, as DNA: TGTGCCAGCGGGAGGGGGACCTCTGGAAACACCATATATTTT. This sequence encodes CASGRGTSGNTIYF.

In its sample, this clone was seen a few times. The chain carries TRBV15 and TRBJ2-3; D not certain. Germline V gene sequence: CDR1 LNHNV, CDR2 YYDKDF (reference sequence). The CDR3 totals 13 residues. Deletions cut 8 bases from V and 1 base from J, with 10 bases between. This CDR3 is CATLDGRTDTQYF. The CDR3 DNA sequence: TGTGCCACCTTAGACGGCCGCACAGATACGCAGTATTTT. Combining the CDR3 with reference TRBV15 and TRBJ2-3 gives the whole variable domain DAMVIQNPRYQVTQFGKPVTLSCSQTLNHNVMYWYQQKSSQAPKLLFHYYDKDFNNEADTPDNFQSRRPNTSFCFLDIRSPGLGDTAMYLCATLDGRTDTQYFGPGTRLTVL.

This clone showed up many times. The V and J genes are TRBV19 and TRBJ2-5, with 7 nucleotides matching TRBD1. Germline V gives CDR1 LNHDA, CDR2 SQIVND (reference sequence). This CDR3 spans 14 amino acids. The trim removed 4 bases at V and 4 bases at J, leaving 6 bases unmatched. This CDR3 reads CASSTSTGRETQYF. In DNA, the CDR3 is TGTGCCAGTAGTACCTCGACAGGGCGAGAGACCCAGTACTTC.

This clone rates as medium-sized. The V call is TRBV5-1, the J call TRBJ2-2; D gene uncertain. CDR1 is SGHRS and CDR2 is YFSETQ in the germline V gene. The CDR3 is 16 residues long. With 4 bases removed from V and 2 bases from J, the gap between germline ends came to 15 bases. CDR3 protein: CASSHEPKANTGELFF. The DNA for the CDR3 is TGCGCCAGCAGCCACGAGCCGAAAGCAAACACCGGGGAGCTGTTTTTT.

This clone was seen many times. The chain couples TRBV28 to TRBJ2-1, with unresolved D. The CDR3 sequence is 13 residues long. Germline loops: CDR1 MDHEN, CDR2 SYDVKM. V lost 3 bases to trimming and J lost 6 bases, with 9 bases between them. The CDR3 region is CASSFRQSNEQFF. The CDR3 DNA is TGTGCCAGCAGTTTTAGGCAGAGCAATGAGCAGTTCTTC.

This clone came up many times. Other DNA sequences within the sample encode an identical CDR3. The chain joins TRBV6-1 to TRBJ1-2, with TRBD1 as a possible D gene (6 bases). Trimming stripped 6 bases from V and 4 bases from J, with 12 bases between. Per germline, CDR1 MNHNS and CDR2 SASEGT. CDR3 length: 13 amino acids. CDR3 region: CASRTGTLYGYTF. CDR3 DNA sequence: TGTGCCAGCAGAACCGGGACACTCTATGGCTACACCTTC.

This chain connects TRBV11-3 to TRBJ1-2; a weak D match, TRBD1 (5 bases). From germline, CDR1 is SGHNT and CDR2 YENEEA. CDR3 size: 12 residues. V was shortened by 1 base and J by 6 bases, with 6 bases between the two germline ends. CDR3 nucleotides: TGTGCCAGCAGCTTAGTAGGGGATGGCTACACCTTC. This codes for CASSLVGDGYTF.

This clone was counted ten times or more. This chain uses TRBV28 with TRBJ2-7; weak D call: TRBD2 (6 bases). CDR3 length: 15 residues. The V end lost 2 bases, the J end lost 3 bases, and 14 bases lay between the germline ends. Germline assignment: CDR1 MDHEN and CDR2 SYDVKM. CDR3 region: CASSLRRARGYEQYF. The CDR3 bases are TGTGCCAGCAGTTTAAGGAGGGCCAGAGGCTACGAGCAGTACTTC.

This clone was counted at least ten times. The chain recombines TRBV5-1 with TRBJ2-3; D remains unclear. The V gene lost 0 bases and the J gene lost 1 base, with 6 bases spanning the gap. The CDR3 is made up of 14 amino acids. Germline V gene sequence: CDR1 SGHRS, CDR2 YFSETQ. The CDR3 protein is CASSLGSGTDTQYF. In DNA, the CDR3 is TGCGCCAGCAGCTTGGGGTCAGGCACAGATACGCAGTATTTT.

The table lists this clone with many counts. The chain links TRBV11-3 to TRBJ2-1; 10 positions agree with TRBD2. The CDR3 covers 14 residues. V shed 1 base, J shed 9 bases, and the junction held 3 bases outside the gene matches. Germline V CDR1 and CDR2: SGHNT, YENEEA. The CDR3 coding sequence is TGTGCCAGCAGCTTAGTAGCGGGAGGACCTGAGCAGTTCTTC. Residues: CASSLVAGGPEQFF.